This record looks at one T cell receptor (beta chain) sequence and its context. Per the authors' pipeline: Scientists estimated how many nucleated cells there were by amplifying reference gene primers. Generated by immunoSEQ multiplex PCR, the TCRdb table keeps only in-frame clones and is missing some. The DNA gave D and trimming, while V, J and clone size come from that table. Here the sample spans some 150,000 clones, around 86% being singletons. With 1 base clipped from V and 1 base from J, the junction kept 9 bases outside the gene matches. Germline V gene data show CDR1 as SGHNT and CDR2 as YENEEA. The CDR3 covers 18 residues. This entry belongs to a study of blood T cell repertoires in COVID-19. About the research overall: Sites in the United States, Italy and Spain provided acute and convalescent COVID-19 samples. The analysed material was cDNA or gDNA that came from T cells, B-cell-depleted T cells, or PBMCs.

The genes are TRBV11-3 and TRBJ1-5; 8 bases are a match to TRBD1. Sequenced material: peripheral blood. This clonotype originated in a man aged 50 to 60 who had recovered from COVID-19. CDR3 nucleotides: TGTGCCAGCAGCTTAGGATACCAGGGGGCTGCGAGCAATCAGCCCCAGCATTTT. Translating gives CASSLGYQGAASNQPQHF.